Below are 23 T cell receptor beta chains sequenced from a single sample in a study of T cell changes during pregnancy in multiple sclerosis. The data were produced by immunoSEQ multiplex PCR, yet TCRdb's version contains in-frame clones alone and is incomplete. The sample contains roughly 28,000 clones, 75% to 95% of which appear only once. The material sequenced was CD8+ T cells from peripheral blood mononuclear cells, taken before pregnancy. Receptors were obtained from a female donor with multiple sclerosis, enrolled in a pregnancy study.

The CDR3 region has the DNA TGTGCCAGCAGCCCGGCCCCGGGACTAGCGGGAGAGATGTTCTTC. It translates to CASSPAPGLAGEMFF. V gene TRBV5-4 combines with J gene TRBJ2-1, with 14 bases aligning to TRBD2. The CDR3 length is 15 residues. J was trimmed by 15 bases and V by 4 bases; bases with no gene match: 12. Germline loops: CDR1 SGHNT, CDR2 YYREEE (reference sequence).

V and J are TRBV27 and TRBJ2-7; TRBD2 matches at 7 bases. CDR1 is MNHEY and CDR2 is SMNVEV in the germline V gene (reference sequence). The CDR3 totals 14 residues. The trim removed 3 bases at V and 4 bases at J, leaving 6 bases unmatched. The CDR3 sequence: CASSFGGGRYEQYF. CDR3 bases: TGTGCCAGCAGTTTTGGGGGAGGGCGGTACGAGCAGTACTTC.

The CDR3 spells CSVLRPAVSGVGNEQFF. The CDR3 nucleotides are TGCAGCGTTCTACGCCCCGCGGTTAGCGGGGTCGGTAATGAGCAGTTCTTC. The gene calls are TRBV29-1 and TRBJ2-1; 8 nucleotides agree with TRBD2. The CDR3 is 17 amino acids. Per germline, CDR1 SQVTM and CDR2 ANQGSEA. V lost 5 bases, J lost 7 bases, and 19 bases stayed unmatched.

This clone was recorded only once. The gene calls are TRBV9 and TRBJ2-3; 9 nucleotides align to TRBD2. The CDR3 runs to 16 residues. The trim removed 1 base at V and 3 bases at J, leaving 6 bases unmatched. Germline loops: CDR1 SGDLS, CDR2 YYNGEE. The CDR3 spells CASSVYSGGLTDTQYF. CDR3 nucleotides: TGTGCCAGCAGCGTATACAGCGGGGGGTTGACAGATACGCAGTATTTT.

The chain couples TRBV4-2 to TRBJ1-5; TRBD1 aligns across 7 bases. The V gene's germline CDR1 is LGHNA and CDR2 YNFKEQ. This CDR3 contains 17 residues. Trimming cost V 1 base and J 0 bases; bases outside gene matches: 6. The DNA of the CDR3 is TGTGCCAGCAGCCAAGGAGTTTACAGGGGTAGCAATCAGCCCCAGCATTTT. Translation: CASSQGVYRGSNQPQHF.

The chain employs TRBV7-9 and TRBJ2-1; TRBD2 agrees at 11 bases. This CDR3 region has 17 residues. The germline CDR1 and CDR2 sequences are SEHNR and FQNEAQ (reference sequence). V shed 5 bases and J 2 bases; nucleotides not matched to a gene: 8. Here the CDR3 reads CASSLKGLAGTYNEQFF. In nucleotides, the CDR3 is TGTGCCAGCAGCCTGAAAGGACTAGCGGGTACCTACAATGAGCAGTTCTTC.

The V gene is TRBV25-1, the J gene TRBJ2-1; 7 bases line up with TRBD2. The CDR3 runs 15 residues. V trimming: 3 bases; J trimming: 4 bases; junction bases outside the gene matches: 6. Per germline, CDR1 MGHDK and CDR2 SYGVNS. This chain's CDR3 is CASSDRLADYNEQFF. The CDR3 nucleotides read TGTGCCAGCAGTGACCGCCTAGCGGATTACAATGAGCAGTTCTTC.

CDR3 region: CASSSGPNTEAFF. CDR3 sequence (DNA): TGTGCCAGCAGCTCGGGTCCGAACACTGAAGCTTTCTTT. The chain links TRBV7-6 to TRBJ1-1, with D uncertain. Between the trimmed V and J ends, which lost 4 bases and 1 base, there was a span of 7 bases. The CDR3 is made up of 13 amino acids. Germline CDR1 is SGHVS and CDR2 is FNYEAQ.

The chain links TRBV27 to TRBJ2-1, with 11 bases lining up with TRBD2. This CDR3 has 19 amino acids. Germline values: CDR1 MNHEY, CDR2 SMNVEV (reference sequence). The trim removed 5 bases at V and 0 bases at J, leaving 12 bases unmatched. The CDR3 DNA reads as TGTGCCAGCAGTCCTACTAGCGGGAGTTCCCTATTCTCCTACAATGAGCAGTTCTTC. It yields the protein CASSPTSGSSLFSYNEQFF.

The genes are TRBV7-6 and TRBJ2-7; D gene unclear. CDR1 is SGHVS, CDR2 FNYEAQ, per germline. This CDR3 is 15 amino acids long. V lost 6 bases and J 0 bases, leaving 15 bases between the germline ends. The CDR3 DNA sequence: TGTGCCAGCAGTCTCAGTCAGGTTGGCTCCTACGAGCAGTACTTC. It translates to CASSLSQVGSYEQYF. The entire variable domain, with the rest obtained from reference TRBV7-6 and TRBJ2-7, is as follows: GAGVSQSPRYKVTKRGQDVALRCDPISGHVSLYWYRQALGQGPEFLTYFNYEAQQDKSGLPNDRFSAERPEGSISTLTIQRTEQRDSAMYRCASSLSQVGSYEQYFGPGTRLTVT.

The J gene is TRBJ2-2, the V gene TRBV19; no definite D call. The CDR3 is made up of 13 amino acids. Looked up from germline, CDR1 is LNHDA and CDR2 is SQIVND (reference sequence). The germline V and J ends were trimmed by 5 bases and 4 bases, with 8 bases remaining between them. CDR3: CASSPLFTGELFF. DNA of the CDR3: TGTGCCAGTAGTCCCTTATTCACCGGGGAGCTGTTTTTT.

This sequence joins TRBV18 and TRBJ2-5; D not certain. The V gene lost 3 bases and the J gene lost 1 base, with 9 bases spanning the gap. The CDR3 is made up of 14 amino acids. CDR1 is KGHSH and CDR2 is LQKENI in the germline V gene. The CDR3, as DNA: TGTGCCAGCTCACCCCGTGACACCCAAGAGACCCAGTACTTC. Translated: CASSPRDTQETQYF. Full variable domain (remainder filled in from reference TRBV18 and TRBJ2-5): NAGVMQNPRHLVRRRGQEARLRCSPMKGHSHVYWYRQLPEEGLKFMVYLQKENIIDESGMPKERFSAEFPKEGPSILRIQQVVRGDSAAYFCASSPRDTQETQYFGPGTRLLVL.

This chain connects TRBV4-3 to TRBJ2-7; TRBD1 agrees at 8 bases. This CDR3 is built from 17 residues. Per the germline V gene, CDR1 is LGHNA and CDR2 is YSLEER. The junction had 9 bases not matched to a gene; V was cut back by 0 bases and J by 2 bases. The CDR3 DNA is TGCGCCAGCAGCCAAGATTCAAGGGACAGGTCGGCCTACGAGCAGTACTTC. Protein sequence: CASSQDSRDRSAYEQYF.

The gene calls are TRBV27 and TRBJ2-3; 8 nucleotides agree with TRBD1. This CDR3 contains 15 residues. J lost 2 bases, V lost 4 bases, and 5 bases had no gene match. The V gene's germline CDR1 is MNHEY and CDR2 SMNVEV (reference sequence). The CDR3 region has the DNA TGTGCCAGCAGTTCCCGACAGGGGTCCACAGATACGCAGTATTTT. It is translated as CASSSRQGSTDTQYF.

The V call is TRBV7-3, the J call TRBJ2-3; D is possibly TRBD2 (6 bases). Germline V gene lookup returns CDR1 SGHTA and CDR2 FQGTGA. The CDR3 runs 13 residues. V lost 2 bases and J 8 bases, leaving 11 bases between the germline ends. The CDR3 DNA reads as TGTGCCAGCAGCTTAGGGGACTTGGGTACGCAGTATTTT. This codes for CASSLGDLGTQYF.

The chain joins TRBV19 to TRBJ2-1; TRBD1 might be the D (6 bases). Germline CDR1 reads LNHDA; CDR2 reads SQIVND (reference sequence). The V end lost 10 bases, the J end lost 2 bases, and 18 bases lay between the germline ends. The CDR3 length is 15 residues. In DNA, the CDR3 is TGTGCCACAGTAGAAGGGGGTATGACCTACAATGAGCAGTTCTTC. Translated, it gives CATVEGGMTYNEQFF.

The rearrangement joins TRBV5-6 to TRBJ2-7; perhaps TRBD2 as D (6 bases). The CDR3 is made up of 14 amino acids. Trimming pared 3 bases from V and 3 bases from J, leaving 13 bases between. The germline V gene encodes CDR1 SGHDT and CDR2 YYEEEE. CDR3 residues: CASSSGDRSYEQYF. CDR3 nucleotide sequence: TGTGCCAGCAGCTCGGGGGACCGAAGCTACGAGCAGTACTTC.

The CDR3 loop reads CAWSVRRRPGASGTPYEQYF. CDR3 bases: TGTGCCTGGAGTGTAAGGAGACGGCCTGGGGCTAGCGGCACCCCCTACGAGCAGTACTTC. The rearrangement joins TRBV30 to TRBJ2-7; the match to TRBD2 covers 7 bases. CDR3 length equals 20 residues. Germline lookup yields CDR1 GTSNPN and CDR2 SVGIG (reference sequence). J gave up 2 bases and V 0 bases, and 22 bases lay outside the gene matches.

The chain uses TRBV6-1 and TRBJ2-3, with 11 bases identical to TRBD2. The V segment lost 4 bases and the J segment 6 bases; nucleotides outside the gene matches: 18. In germline, CDR1 is MNHNS, CDR2 SASEGT. The CDR3 is 19 residues long. The CDR3 reads CASSAGGTATSGRWDTQYF. Written as DNA, the CDR3 is TGTGCCAGCAGTGCAGGAGGGACGGCAACTAGCGGGAGATGGGATACGCAGTATTTT.

The rearrangement uses TRBV4-2 and TRBJ1-1; the match to TRBD1 covers 8 bases. This CDR3 has 16 amino acids. The junction had 6 bases not matched to a gene; V was cut back by 3 bases and J by 0 bases. The germline V gene encodes CDR1 LGHNA and CDR2 YNFKEQ. CDR3 sequence (DNA): TGTGCCAGCAGCCACATAGGACAGGGATTGAACACTGAAGCTTTCTTT. Translated, it gives CASSHIGQGLNTEAFF.

The J gene is TRBJ2-7, the V gene TRBV4-3; 11 bases fit TRBD2. V lost 0 bases and J lost 4; bases outside the gene matches: 5. Germline values: CDR1 LGHNA, CDR2 YSLEER. This CDR3 has 16 residues. The CDR3 region is CASSQDLLAGVYEQYF. DNA of the CDR3: TGCGCCAGCAGCCAAGACCTACTAGCGGGAGTATACGAGCAGTACTTC.

This clone was seen once. The chain is built from TRBV6-4 and TRBJ2-1, with TRBD2 as a possible D gene (5 bases). The V gene lost 0 bases and the J gene lost 4 bases, with 13 bases spanning the gap. From germline, CDR1 is MRHNA and CDR2 SNTAGT. This CDR3 spans 16 amino acids. CDR3 region: CASSDSVEGVYNEQFF. The CDR3 DNA reads TGTGCCAGCAGTGACTCAGTAGAGGGTGTTTACAATGAGCAGTTCTTC.

The V call is TRBV27, the J call TRBJ2-7; TRBD1 agrees at 7 bases. CDR3 length: 13 residues. V trimming: 6 bases; J trimming: 3 bases; junction bases outside the gene matches: 5. From germline, CDR1 is MNHEY and CDR2 SMNVEV (reference sequence). The CDR3 loop is CASSHGQDYEQYF. The CDR3 DNA is TGTGCCAGCAGCCATGGACAGGACTACGAGCAGTACTTC.